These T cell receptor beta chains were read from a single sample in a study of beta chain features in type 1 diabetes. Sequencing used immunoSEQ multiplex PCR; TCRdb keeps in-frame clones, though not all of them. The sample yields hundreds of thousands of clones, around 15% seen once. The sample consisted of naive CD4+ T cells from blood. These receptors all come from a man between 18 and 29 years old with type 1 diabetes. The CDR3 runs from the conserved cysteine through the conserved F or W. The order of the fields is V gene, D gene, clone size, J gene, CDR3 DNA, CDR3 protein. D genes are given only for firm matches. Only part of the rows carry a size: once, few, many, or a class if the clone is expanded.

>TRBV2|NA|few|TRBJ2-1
TGTGCCAGCAGTGAACAGGGGCCCAATGAGCAGTTCTTC
CASSEQGPNEQFF
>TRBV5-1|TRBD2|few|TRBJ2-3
TGCGCCAGCAGTACTAGCGGGGATAGCACAGATACGCAGTATTTT
CASSTSGDSTDTQYF
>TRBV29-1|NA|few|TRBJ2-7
TGCAGCGTGCCACTTTGGCAGGGTCTCTCCTACGAGCAGTACTTC
CSVPLWQGLSYEQYF
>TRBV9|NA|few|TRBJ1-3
TGTGCCAGCAGCGCCGAAGTTTTGTGGGCGGGAAACACCATATATTTT
CASSAEVLWAGNTIYF
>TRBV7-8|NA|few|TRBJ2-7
TGTGCCAGCAGCTTTTCGTTCTCCTACGAGCAGTACTTC
CASSFSFSYEQYF
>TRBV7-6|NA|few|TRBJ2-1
TGTGCCAGCAGCGTCCAGGGGAGGAGCTCCTACAATGAGCAGTTCTTC
CASSVQGRSSYNEQFF
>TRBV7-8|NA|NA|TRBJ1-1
TGTGCCAGCCTAAAGAACAGGGTGCTGGGGAACACTGAAGCTTTCTTT
CASLKNRVLGNTEAFF
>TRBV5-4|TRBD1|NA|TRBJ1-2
TGTGCCAGCAGCTGGGACAGGATTGGTGGCTACACCTTC
CASSWDRIGGYTF
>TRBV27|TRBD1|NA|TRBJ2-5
TGTGCCAGCAGTCAAAGACAGGGGGCTTACGTGGAGACCCAGTACTTC
CASSQRQGAYVETQYF
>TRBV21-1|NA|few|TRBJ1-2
TGTGCCAGCAGCACCTACAGGACTTCTGGCTATGGCTACACCTTC
CASSTYRTSGYGYTF
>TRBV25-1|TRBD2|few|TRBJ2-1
TGTGCCAGCAGTGAATTAGGTAGCGGGGGGGTGTTCAATGAGCAGTTCTTC
CASSELGSGGVFNEQFF
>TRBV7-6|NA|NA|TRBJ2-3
TGTGCCAGCAGCCCCAGCACAGATACGCAGTATTTT
CASSPSTDTQYF
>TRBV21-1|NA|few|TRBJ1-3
TGTGCCAGCATGAGGGAGGGAGCCGCTGGAAACACCATATATTTT
CASMREGAAGNTIYF
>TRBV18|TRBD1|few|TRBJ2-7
TGTGCCAGCTCACCAAGGACAGGGAAATACGAGCAGTACTTC
CASSPRTGKYEQYF
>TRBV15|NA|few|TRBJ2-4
TGTGCCACCAGCAGACCGGCCGAGCGGTGGGGCAAAAACATTCAGTACTTC
CATSRPAERWGKNIQYF
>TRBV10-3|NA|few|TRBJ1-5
TGTGCCATCAGTGAGCCACTCGAAGCTGGGGGCGTTGGAGGCAATCAGCCCCAGCATTTT
CAISEPLEAGGVGGNQPQHF
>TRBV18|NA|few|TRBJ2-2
TGTGCCAGCTCACCAGGCGACCGGAACACCGGGGAGCTGTTTTTT
CASSPGDRNTGELFF
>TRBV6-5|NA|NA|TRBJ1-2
TGTGCCAGCAGATTCCCAGGCGTACGGTATGGCTACACCTTC
CASRFPGVRYGYTF
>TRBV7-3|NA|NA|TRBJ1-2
TGTGCCAGCAGCCCAAATGGGGTTGTGGGCTACACCTTC
CASSPNGVVGYTF
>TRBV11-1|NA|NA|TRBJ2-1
TGTGCCAGCAGAAACTCGGGGAACAATGAGCAGTTCTTC
CASRNSGNNEQFF
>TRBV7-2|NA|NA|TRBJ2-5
TGTGCCAGCAGCTTAGGCTCGGGCCGGGAGACCCAGTACTTC
CASSLGSGRETQYF
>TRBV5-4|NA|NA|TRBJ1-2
TGTGCCAGCAGCCCCGGGGGGGGCTACTATGGCTACACCTTC
CASSPGGGYYGYTF
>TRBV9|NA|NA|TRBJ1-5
TGTGCCAGCAGCGTAGGGCAGGGCATGTCAGCCCAGCATTTT
CASSVGQGMSAQHF
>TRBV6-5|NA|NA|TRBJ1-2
TGTGCCAGCAGTTACTCGCAGGGCCACTATGGCTACACCTTC
CASSYSQGHYGYTF
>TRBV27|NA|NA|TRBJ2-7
TGTGCCAGCGCGAGGGGCCCCAGCTCCTACGAGCAGTACTTC
CASARGPSSYEQYF
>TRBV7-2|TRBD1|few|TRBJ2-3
TGTGCCAGCAGCTTCGGACAGGGCGGCACAGATACGCAGTATTTT
CASSFGQGGTDTQYF
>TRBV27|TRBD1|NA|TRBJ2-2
TGTGCCAGCGAATCCGCCGGGACAGGGGCCGGGGAGCTGTTTTTT
CASESAGTGAGELFF
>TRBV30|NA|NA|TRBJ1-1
TGTGCCTGGAGTAGCAGGCGCACTGAAGCTTTCTTT
CAWSSRRTEAFF
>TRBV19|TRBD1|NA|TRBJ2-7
TGTGCCAGTAGTACAATGGGACAGTCCTACGAGCAGTACTTC
CASSTMGQSYEQYF
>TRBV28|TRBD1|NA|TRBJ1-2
TGTGCCAGCAGAGTCCTGTCTGAGGGACAGGTCTATGGCTACACCTTC
CASRVLSEGQVYGYTF
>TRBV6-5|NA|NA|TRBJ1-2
TGTGCCAGCAGTTACAAGCCGACAGGCGCCTATGGCTACACCTTC
CASSYKPTGAYGYTF
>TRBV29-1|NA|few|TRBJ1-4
TGCAGCGTTGGTTGGGGGGTTGAAAAACTGTTTTTT
CSVGWGVEKLFF
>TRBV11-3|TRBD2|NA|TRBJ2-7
TGTGCCAGCAGCTTAGGCCGGGGGGAAGGCTACGAGCAGTACTTC
CASSLGRGEGYEQYF
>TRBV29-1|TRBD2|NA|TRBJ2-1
TGCAGCGTTGAAGCTAGCGGGGCCAATGAGCAGTTCTTC
CSVEASGANEQFF
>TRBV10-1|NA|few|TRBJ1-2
TGCGCCAGCAGCCCGGGGACATCAGTCGGCTACACCTTC
CASSPGTSVGYTF
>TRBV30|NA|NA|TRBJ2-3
TGTGCCTGGGGAAGGGAAAGCACAGATACGCAGTATTTT
CAWGRESTDTQYF
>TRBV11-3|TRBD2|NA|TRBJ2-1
TGTGCCAGCAGCTTACGGGCTAGCGGGAGGCACGCTGAGCAGTTCTTC
CASSLRASGRHAEQFF